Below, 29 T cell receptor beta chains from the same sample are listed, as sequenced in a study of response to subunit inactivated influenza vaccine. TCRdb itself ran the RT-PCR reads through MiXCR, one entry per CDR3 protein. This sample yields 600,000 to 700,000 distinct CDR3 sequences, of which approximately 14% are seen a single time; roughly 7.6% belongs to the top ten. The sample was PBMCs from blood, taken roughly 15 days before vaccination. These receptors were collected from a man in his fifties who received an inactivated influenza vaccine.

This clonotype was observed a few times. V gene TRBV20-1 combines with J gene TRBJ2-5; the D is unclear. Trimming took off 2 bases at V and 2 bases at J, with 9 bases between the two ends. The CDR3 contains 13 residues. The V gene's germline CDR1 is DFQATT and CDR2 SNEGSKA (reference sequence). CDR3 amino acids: CSARNYPQETQYF. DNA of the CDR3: TGCAGTGCTAGAAACTATCCACAAGAGACCCAGTACTTC.

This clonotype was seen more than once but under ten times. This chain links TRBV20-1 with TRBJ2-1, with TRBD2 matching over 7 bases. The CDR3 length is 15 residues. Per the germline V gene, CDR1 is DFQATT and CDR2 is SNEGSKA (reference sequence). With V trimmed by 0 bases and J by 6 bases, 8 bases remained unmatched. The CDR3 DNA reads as TGCAGTGCTAGAGACGGCGGGAGCTCTGTCAATGAGCAGTTCTTC. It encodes CSARDGGSSVNEQFF.

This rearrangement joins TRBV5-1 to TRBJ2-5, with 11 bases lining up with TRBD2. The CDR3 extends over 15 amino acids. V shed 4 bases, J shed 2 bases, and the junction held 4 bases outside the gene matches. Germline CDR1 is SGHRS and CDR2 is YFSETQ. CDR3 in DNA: TGCGCCAGCAGCCAGATAGCGGGGGGGCAAGAGACCCAGTACTTC. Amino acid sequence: CASSQIAGGQETQYF. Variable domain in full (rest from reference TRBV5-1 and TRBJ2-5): KAGVTQTPRYLIKTRGQQVTLSCSPISGHRSVSWYQQTPGQGLQFLFEYFSETQRNKGNFPGRFSGRQFSNSRSEMNVSTLELGDSALYLCASSQIAGGQETQYFGPGTRLLVL.

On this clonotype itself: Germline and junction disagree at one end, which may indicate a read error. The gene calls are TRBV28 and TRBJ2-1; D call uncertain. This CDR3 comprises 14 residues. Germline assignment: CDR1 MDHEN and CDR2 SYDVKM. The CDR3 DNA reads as TGTGCCACCAGTTTAGTCAGCTCCTACAATGAGCAGTTCTTC. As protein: CATSLVSSYNEQFF.

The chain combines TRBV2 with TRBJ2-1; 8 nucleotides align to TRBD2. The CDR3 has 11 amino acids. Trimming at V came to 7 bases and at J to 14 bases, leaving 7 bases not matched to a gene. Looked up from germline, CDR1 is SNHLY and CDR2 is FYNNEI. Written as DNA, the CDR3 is TGTGCCAGCACTGTAGCGGGACGGAAGTTCTTC. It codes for CASTVAGRKFF.

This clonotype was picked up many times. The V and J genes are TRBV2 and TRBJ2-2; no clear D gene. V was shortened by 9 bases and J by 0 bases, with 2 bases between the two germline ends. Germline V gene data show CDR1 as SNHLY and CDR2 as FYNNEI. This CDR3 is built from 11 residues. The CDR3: CASANTGELFF. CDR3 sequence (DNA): TGTGCCAGTGCGAACACCGGGGAGCTGTTTTTT.

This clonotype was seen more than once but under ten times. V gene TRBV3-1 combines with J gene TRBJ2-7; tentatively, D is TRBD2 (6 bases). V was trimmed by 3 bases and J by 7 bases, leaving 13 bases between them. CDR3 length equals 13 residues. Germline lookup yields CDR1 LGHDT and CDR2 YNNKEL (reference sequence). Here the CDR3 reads CASSQRGIREQYF. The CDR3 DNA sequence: TGTGCCAGCAGCCAGCGGGGTATAAGGGAGCAGTACTTC.

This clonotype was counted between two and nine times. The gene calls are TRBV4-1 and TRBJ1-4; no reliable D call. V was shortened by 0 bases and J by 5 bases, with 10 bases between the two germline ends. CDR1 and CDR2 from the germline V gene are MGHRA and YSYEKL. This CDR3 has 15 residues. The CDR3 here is CASSQDVAVNEKLFF. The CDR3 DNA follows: TGCGCCAGCAGCCAAGATGTAGCGGTAAATGAAAAACTGTTTTTT.

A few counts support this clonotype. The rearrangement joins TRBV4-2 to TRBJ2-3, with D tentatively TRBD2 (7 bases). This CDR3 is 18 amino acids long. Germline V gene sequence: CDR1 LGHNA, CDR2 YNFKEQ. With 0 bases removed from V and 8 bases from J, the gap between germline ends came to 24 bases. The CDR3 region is CASSQDLTGGREGGTQYF. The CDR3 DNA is TGTGCCAGCAGCCAAGATTTAACGGGAGGCCGCGAAGGGGGTACGCAGTATTTT.

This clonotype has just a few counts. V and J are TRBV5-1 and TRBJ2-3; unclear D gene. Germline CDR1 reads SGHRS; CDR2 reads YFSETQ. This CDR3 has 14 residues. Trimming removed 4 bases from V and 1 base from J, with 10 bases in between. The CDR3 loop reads CASSHLGGTDTQYF. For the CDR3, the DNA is TGCGCCAGCAGCCACCTAGGCGGCACAGATACGCAGTATTTT. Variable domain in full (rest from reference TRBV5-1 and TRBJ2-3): KAGVTQTPRYLIKTRGQQVTLSCSPISGHRSVSWYQQTPGQGLQFLFEYFSETQRNKGNFPGRFSGRQFSNSRSEMNVSTLELGDSALYLCASSHLGGTDTQYFGPGTRLTVL.

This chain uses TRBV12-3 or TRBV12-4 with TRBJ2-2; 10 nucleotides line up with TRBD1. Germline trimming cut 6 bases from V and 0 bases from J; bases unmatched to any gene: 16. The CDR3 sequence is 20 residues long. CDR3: CASSKIRGQGKGPNTGELFF. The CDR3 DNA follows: TGTGCCAGCAGCAAAATCCGGGGACAGGGGAAAGGACCGAACACCGGGGAGCTGTTTTTT.

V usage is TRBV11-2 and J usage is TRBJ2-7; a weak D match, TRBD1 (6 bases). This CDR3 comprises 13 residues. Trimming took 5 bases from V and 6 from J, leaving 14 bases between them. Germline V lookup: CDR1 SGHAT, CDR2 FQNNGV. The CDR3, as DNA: TGTGCCAGCAGCGCAAGCTGGACAGCCGAGCAGTACTTC. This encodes CASSASWTAEQYF.

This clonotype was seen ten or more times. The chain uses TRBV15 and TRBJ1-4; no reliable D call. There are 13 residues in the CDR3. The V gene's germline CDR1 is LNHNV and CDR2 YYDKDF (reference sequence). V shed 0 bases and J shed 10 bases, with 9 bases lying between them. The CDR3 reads CATSREEGSKLFF. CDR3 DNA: TGTGCCACCAGCAGAGAAGAGGGTTCAAAACTGTTTTTT.

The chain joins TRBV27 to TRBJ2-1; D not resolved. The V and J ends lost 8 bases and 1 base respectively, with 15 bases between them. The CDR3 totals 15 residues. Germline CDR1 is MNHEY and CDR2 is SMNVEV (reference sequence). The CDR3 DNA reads TGTGCCAGCTCTTCGGGTAGTTTGTCCTACAATGAGCAGTTCTTC. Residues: CASSSGSLSYNEQFF.

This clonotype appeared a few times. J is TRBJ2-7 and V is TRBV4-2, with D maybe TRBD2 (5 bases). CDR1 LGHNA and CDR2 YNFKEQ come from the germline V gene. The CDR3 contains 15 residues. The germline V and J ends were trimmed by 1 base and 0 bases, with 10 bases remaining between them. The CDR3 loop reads CASSQVGGSSYEQYF. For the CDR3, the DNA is TGTGCCAGCAGCCAAGTTGGTGGGAGCTCCTACGAGCAGTACTTC.

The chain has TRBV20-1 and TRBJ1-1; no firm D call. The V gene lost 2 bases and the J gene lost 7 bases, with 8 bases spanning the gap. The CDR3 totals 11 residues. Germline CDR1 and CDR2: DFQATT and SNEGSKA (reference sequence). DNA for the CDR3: TGCAGTGCTAGACACCGGGGTGAAGCTTTCTTT. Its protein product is CSARHRGEAFF.

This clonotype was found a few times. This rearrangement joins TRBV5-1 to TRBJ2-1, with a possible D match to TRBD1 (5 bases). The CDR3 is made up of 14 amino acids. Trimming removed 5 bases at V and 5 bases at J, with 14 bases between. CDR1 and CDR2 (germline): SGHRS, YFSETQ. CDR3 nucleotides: TGCGCCAGCAGAGCTCAGGGTTTGGACAATGAGCAGTTCTTC. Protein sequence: CASRAQGLDNEQFF.

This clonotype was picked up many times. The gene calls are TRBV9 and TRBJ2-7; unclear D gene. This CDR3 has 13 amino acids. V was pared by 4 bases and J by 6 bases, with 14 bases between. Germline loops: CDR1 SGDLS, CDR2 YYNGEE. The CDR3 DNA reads TGTGCCAGCAGCTTAGGCATGGTCACCGAGCAGTACTTC. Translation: CASSLGMVTEQYF.

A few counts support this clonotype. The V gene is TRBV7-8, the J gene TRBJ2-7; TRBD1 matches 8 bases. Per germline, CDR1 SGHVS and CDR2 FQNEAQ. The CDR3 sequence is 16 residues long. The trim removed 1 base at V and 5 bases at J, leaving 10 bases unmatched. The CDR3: CASSLGARTGNHEQYF. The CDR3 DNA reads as TGTGCCAGCAGCTTAGGAGCTCGGACAGGGAACCACGAGCAGTACTTC.

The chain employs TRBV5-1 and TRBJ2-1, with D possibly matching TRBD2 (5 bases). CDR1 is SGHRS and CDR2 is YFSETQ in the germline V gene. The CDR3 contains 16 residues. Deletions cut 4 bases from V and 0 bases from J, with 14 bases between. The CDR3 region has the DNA TGCGCCAGCAGCACATACAGTGGGAGCTCCTACAATGAGCAGTTCTTC. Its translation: CASSTYSGSSYNEQFF.

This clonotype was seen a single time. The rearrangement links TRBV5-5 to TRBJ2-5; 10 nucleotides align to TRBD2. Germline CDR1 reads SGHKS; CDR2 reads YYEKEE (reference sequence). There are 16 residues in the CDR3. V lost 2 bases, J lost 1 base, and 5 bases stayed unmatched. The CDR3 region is CASSFLAGVLQETQYF. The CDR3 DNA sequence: TGTGCCAGCAGCTTCCTAGCGGGAGTCCTCCAAGAGACCCAGTACTTC. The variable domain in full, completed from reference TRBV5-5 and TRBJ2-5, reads DAGVTQSPTHLIKTRGQQVTLRCSPISGHKSVSWYQQVLGQGPQFIFQYYEKEERGRGNFPDRFSARQFPNYSSELNVNALLLGDSALYLCASSFLAGVLQETQYFGPGTRLLVL.

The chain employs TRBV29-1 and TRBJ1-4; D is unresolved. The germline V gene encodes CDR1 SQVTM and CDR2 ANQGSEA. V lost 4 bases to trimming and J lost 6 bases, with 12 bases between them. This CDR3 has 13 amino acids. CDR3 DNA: TGCAGCGTTGTGAGGGCGGGAGATGAAAAACTGTTTTTT. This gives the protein CSVVRAGDEKLFF.

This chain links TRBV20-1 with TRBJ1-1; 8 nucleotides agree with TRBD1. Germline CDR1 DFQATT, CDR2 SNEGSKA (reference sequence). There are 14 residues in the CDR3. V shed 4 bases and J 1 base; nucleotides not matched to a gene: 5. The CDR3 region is CSAKQGERNTEAFF. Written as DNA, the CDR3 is TGCAGTGCTAAACAGGGGGAGAGGAACACTGAAGCTTTCTTT.

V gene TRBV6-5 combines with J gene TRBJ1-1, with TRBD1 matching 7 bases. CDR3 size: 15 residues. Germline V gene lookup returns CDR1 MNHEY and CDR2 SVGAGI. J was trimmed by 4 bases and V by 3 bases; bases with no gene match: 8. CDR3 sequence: CASSYTGETPTEAFF. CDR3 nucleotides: TGTGCCAGCAGTTATACAGGGGAGACCCCCACTGAAGCTTTCTTT.

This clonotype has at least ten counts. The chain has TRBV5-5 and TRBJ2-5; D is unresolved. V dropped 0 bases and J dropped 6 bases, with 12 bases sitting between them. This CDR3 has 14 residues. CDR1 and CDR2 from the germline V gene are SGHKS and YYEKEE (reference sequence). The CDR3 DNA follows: TGTGCCAGCAGCTTGGAGGCAGGTCGGAAGACCCAGTACTTC. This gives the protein CASSLEAGRKTQYF.

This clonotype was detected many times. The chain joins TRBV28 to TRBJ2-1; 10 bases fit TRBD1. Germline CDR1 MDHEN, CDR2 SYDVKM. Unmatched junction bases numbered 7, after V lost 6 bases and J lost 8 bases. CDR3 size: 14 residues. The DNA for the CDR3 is TGTGCCAGCAGCTCCGGGACAGGGGTCCATGAGCAGTTCTTC. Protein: CASSSGTGVHEQFF.

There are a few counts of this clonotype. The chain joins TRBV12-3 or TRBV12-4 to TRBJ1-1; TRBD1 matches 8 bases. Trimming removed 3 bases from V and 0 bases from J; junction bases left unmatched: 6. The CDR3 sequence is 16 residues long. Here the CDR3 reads CASSLLTGGMNTEAFF. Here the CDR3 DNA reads TGTGCCAGCAGTTTGCTTACAGGGGGTATGAACACTGAAGCTTTCTTT.

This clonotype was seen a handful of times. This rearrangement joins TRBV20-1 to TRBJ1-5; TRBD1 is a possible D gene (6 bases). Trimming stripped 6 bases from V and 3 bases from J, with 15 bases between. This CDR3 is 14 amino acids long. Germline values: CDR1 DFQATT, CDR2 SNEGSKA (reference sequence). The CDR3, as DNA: TGCAGTGCAAACCTCCGGGGGCACAATCAGCCCCAGCATTTT. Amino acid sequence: CSANLRGHNQPQHF.

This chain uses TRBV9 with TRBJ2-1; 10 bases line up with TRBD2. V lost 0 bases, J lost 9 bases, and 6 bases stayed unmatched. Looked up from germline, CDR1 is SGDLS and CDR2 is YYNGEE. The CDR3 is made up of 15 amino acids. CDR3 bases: TGTGCCAGCAGCGTAGGGGCTAGCGGGAGTAGTGAGCAGTTCTTC. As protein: CASSVGASGSSEQFF.